This is a list of T cell receptor beta chains from one sample in a study of OX40 agonist ivuxolimab in advanced cancers. Sequenced by immunoSEQ multiplex PCR; TCRdb stores in-frame clones only, minus some. The table records under 45,000 clones, less than 80% of them present only once. The source was CD4+ or CD8+ T cells sorted from blood, collected in a trial of the OX40 agonist ivuxolimab. These receptors all come from an adult with an advanced solid tumor such as melanoma, head and neck, liver or kidney cancer. Each CDR3 is given with its conserved first and last residue. The D gene is left open where the match is weak. Clone size is given for some rows only: seen once, a few or many times, or a class if the clone is expanded.

>TRBJ1-5|NA|TRBV18|TRBD1
CASSLKPPTGEMPQHF
TGTGCCAGCTCACTCAAGCCCCCGACAGGGGAGATGCCCCAGCATTTT
>TRBJ2-7|once|TRBV5-1|TRBD1
CASSPSRQGDEQYF
TGCGCCAGCAGCCCAAGCCGACAGGGTGACGAGCAGTACTTC
>TRBJ2-3|NA|TRBV27|NA
CASSFWGTDTQYF
TGTGCCAGCAGTTTTTGGGGCACAGATACGCAGTATTTT
>TRBJ1-1|NA|TRBV6-5|NA
CASSYAGLRTDTEAFF
TGTGCCAGCAGTTACGCCGGACTAAGAACGGACACTGAAGCTTTCTTT
>TRBJ1-1|NA|TRBV5-4|NA
CASSPGGGPTEAFF
TGTGCCAGCAGCCCCGGGGGAGGACCCACTGAAGCTTTCTTT
>TRBJ1-1|NA|TRBV11-2|NA
CASSPERWAFF
TGTGCCAGCAGCCCTGAGAGGTGGGCTTTCTTT
>TRBJ2-1|NA|TRBV6-1|NA
CASRSHYNEQFF
TGTGCCAGCAGATCCCACTATAATGAGCAGTTCTTC
>TRBJ2-3|NA|TRBV7-2|NA
CASKRSTDTQYF
TGTGCCAGCAAGCGTAGCACAGATACGCAGTATTTT
>TRBJ2-5|NA|TRBV27|NA
CASWRTGSETQYF
TGTGCCAGCTGGCGGACTGGTTCAGAGACCCAGTACTTC
>TRBJ2-7|few|TRBV5-1|TRBD1
CASQETGNDEGEQYF
TGCGCCAGTCAGGAGACAGGGAATGATGAGGGCGAGCAGTACTTC
>TRBJ2-2|once|TRBV7-3|TRBD1
CASSLRPDRANTGELFF
TGTGCCAGCAGCTTAAGACCGGACAGGGCGAACACCGGGGAGCTGTTTTTT
>TRBJ1-1|NA|TRBV18|TRBD1
CASSPRQGWAEAFF
TGTGCCAGCTCACCAAGACAGGGATGGGCTGAAGCTTTCTTT
>TRBJ2-4|NA|TRBV28|NA
CASTPSDSLAKNIQYF
TGTGCCAGCACCCCATCCGACAGCCTAGCCAAAAACATTCAGTACTTC
>TRBJ2-7|NA|TRBV2|TRBD1
CASRRTGDTYEQYF
TGTGCCAGCAGGCGGACAGGGGATACCTACGAGCAGTACTTC
>TRBJ1-5|NA|TRBV7-6|NA
CASSSGGRGHQPQHF
TGTGCCAGCAGCTCGGGAGGCAGGGGCCATCAGCCCCAGCATTTT
>TRBJ2-2|NA|TRBV5-4|NA
CASTSGRVNTGELFF
TGTGCCAGCACCTCAGGGCGGGTTAACACCGGGGAGCTGTTTTTT
>TRBJ2-7|few|TRBV10-1|NA
CASSESRTTNKYF
TGCGCCAGCAGTGAGTCTAGGACCACAAACAAGTACTTC
>TRBJ1-2|once|TRBV7-2|NA
CASSPDRSSRGYTF
TGTGCCAGCAGCCCCGACAGGAGCAGTCGGGGCTACACCTTC
>TRBJ1-2|NA|TRBV5-1|NA
CASSLHPADYGYTF
TGCGCCAGCAGCTTACATCCCGCGGACTATGGCTACACCTTC
>TRBJ2-5|NA|TRBV18|NA
CASSPLMTAQETQYF
TGTGCCAGCTCACCGCTCATGACAGCCCAAGAGACCCAGTACTTC
>TRBJ1-1|few|TRBV14|NA
CASSQDGYYTEAFF
TGTGCCAGCAGCCAAGATGGTTACTACACTGAAGCTTTCTTT
>TRBJ1-2|NA|TRBV7-9|NA
CASSLGGYGYTF
TGTGCCAGCAGCTTAGGTGGCTATGGCTACACCTTC
>TRBJ2-3|NA|TRBV14|NA
CASSQDTLSNTDTQYF
TGTGCCAGCAGCCAAGACACCCTGTCGAACACAGATACGCAGTATTTT
>TRBJ1-5|NA|TRBV13|TRBD1
CASSLGVRDRGNQPQHF
TGTGCCAGCAGCTTAGGTGTCCGGGACAGGGGCAATCAGCCCCAGCATTTT
>TRBJ2-5|few|TRBV4-2|TRBD2
CASSRLAEQETQYF
TGTGCCAGCAGTCGACTAGCGGAACAAGAGACCCAGTACTTC
>TRBJ2-3|NA|TRBV6-1|TRBD1
CASSEILLGTGGTDTQYF
TGTGCCAGCAGTGAAATCCTACTAGGGACAGGGGGTACAGATACGCAGTATTTT
>TRBJ1-2|NA|TRBV6-1|NA
CASTDKSYGYTF
TGTGCCAGCACCGACAAAAGTTATGGCTACACCTTC
>TRBJ2-5|NA|TRBV7-2|NA
CASSRKIQETQYF
TGTGCCAGCAGCCGGAAAATCCAAGAGACCCAGTACTTC
>TRBJ2-2|few|TRBV2|TRBD1
CASRGGTVNTGELFF
TGTGCCAGCAGGGGTGGGACAGTGAACACCGGGGAGCTGTTTTTT
>TRBJ2-7|NA|TRBV6-5|NA
CASRPTELYEQYF
TGTGCCAGCAGACCGACGGAACTGTACGAGCAGTACTTC